This TCR beta chain was captured by sequencing in a study of blood T cell repertoires in COVID-19. Germline V gene data show CDR1 as MDHEN and CDR2 as SYDVKM. This CDR3 has 15 amino acids. The V and J ends lost 6 bases and 3 bases, in that order; junction bases with no gene match: 5. Libraries were prepared by immunoSEQ multiplex PCR; TCRdb keeps only in-frame clonotypes and omits some of them. Among under 200,000 clones, roughly nine tenths were seen once, and the ten largest hold roughly 25%. This rearrangement joins TRBV28 to TRBJ1-3; 10 bases agree with TRBD1. Sequences were obtained from PBMCs or T cells enriched from blood (not recorded which). This sequence originates from a woman between 40 and 55 years old in a cohort exposed to, infected with or recovered from COVID-19 (not recorded which). The CDR3 DNA follows: TGTGCCAGCAGCCGGACAGGGGGTCTTGGAAACACCATATATTTT. This gives the protein CASSRTGGLGNTIYF.